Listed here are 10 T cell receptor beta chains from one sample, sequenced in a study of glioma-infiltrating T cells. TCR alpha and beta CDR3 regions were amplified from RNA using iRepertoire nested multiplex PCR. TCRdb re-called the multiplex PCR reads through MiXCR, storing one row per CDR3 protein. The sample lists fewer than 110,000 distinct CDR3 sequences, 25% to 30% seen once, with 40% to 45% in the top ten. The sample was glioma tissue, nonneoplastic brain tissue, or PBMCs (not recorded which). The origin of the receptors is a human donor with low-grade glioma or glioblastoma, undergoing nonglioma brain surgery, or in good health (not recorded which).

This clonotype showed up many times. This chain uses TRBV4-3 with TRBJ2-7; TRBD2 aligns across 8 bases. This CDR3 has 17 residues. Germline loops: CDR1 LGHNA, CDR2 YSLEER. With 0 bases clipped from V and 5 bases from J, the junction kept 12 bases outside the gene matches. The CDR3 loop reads CASSQDSFLAGVHEQYF. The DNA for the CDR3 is TGCGCCAGCAGCCAAGATTCTTTCCTAGCGGGTGTCCACGAGCAGTACTTC.

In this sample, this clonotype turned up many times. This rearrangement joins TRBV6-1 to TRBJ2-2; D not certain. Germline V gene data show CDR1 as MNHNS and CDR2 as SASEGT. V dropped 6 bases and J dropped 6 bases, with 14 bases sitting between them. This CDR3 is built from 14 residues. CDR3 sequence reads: CASSPVLKSGELFF. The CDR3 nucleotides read TGTGCCAGCAGCCCTGTCCTGAAGTCCGGGGAGCTGTTTTTT.

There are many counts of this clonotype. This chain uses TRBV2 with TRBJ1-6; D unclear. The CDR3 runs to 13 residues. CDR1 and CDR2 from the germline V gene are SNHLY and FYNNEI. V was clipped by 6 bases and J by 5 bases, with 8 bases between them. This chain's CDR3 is CASSLGNNSPLHF. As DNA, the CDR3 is TGTGCCAGCAGCCTCGGAAATAATTCACCCCTCCACTTT.

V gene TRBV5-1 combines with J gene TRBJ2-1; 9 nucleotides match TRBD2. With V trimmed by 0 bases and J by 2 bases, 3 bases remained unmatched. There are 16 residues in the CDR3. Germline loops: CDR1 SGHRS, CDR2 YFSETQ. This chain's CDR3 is CASSLAGGGAYNEQFF. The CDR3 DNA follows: TGCGCCAGCAGCTTGGCTGGCGGGGGGGCCTACAATGAGCAGTTCTTC.

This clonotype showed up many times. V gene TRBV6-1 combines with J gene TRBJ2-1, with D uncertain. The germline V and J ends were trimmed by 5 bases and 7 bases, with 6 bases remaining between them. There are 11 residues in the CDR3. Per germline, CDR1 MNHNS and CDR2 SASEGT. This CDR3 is CASSFYNEQFF. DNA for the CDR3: TGTGCCAGCAGTTTTTATAATGAGCAGTTCTTC.

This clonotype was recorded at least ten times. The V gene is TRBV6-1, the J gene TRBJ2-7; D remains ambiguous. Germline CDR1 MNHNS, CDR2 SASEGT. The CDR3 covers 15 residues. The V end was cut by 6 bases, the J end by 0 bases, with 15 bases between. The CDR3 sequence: CASRATPISSYEQYF. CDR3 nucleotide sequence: TGTGCCAGCAGGGCGACTCCGATCAGCTCCTACGAGCAGTACTTC.

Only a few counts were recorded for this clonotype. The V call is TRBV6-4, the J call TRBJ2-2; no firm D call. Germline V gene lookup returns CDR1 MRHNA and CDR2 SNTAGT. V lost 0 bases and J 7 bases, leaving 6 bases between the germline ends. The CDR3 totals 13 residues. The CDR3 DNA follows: TGTGCCAGCAGTGACTCCGTCCTCGGGGAGCTGTTTTTT. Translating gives CASSDSVLGELFF.

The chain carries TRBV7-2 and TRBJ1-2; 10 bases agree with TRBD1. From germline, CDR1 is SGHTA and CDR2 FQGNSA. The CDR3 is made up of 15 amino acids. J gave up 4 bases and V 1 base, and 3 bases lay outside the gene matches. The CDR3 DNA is TGTGCCAGCAGCTTAGGAGGACAGGGGGTCTATGGCTACACCTTC. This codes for CASSLGGQGVYGYTF. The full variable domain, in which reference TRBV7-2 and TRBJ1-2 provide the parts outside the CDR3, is GAGVSQSPSNKVTEKGKDVELRCDPISGHTALYWYRQSLGQGLEFLIYFQGNSAPDKSGLPSDRFSAERTGGSVSTLTIQRTQQEDSAVYLCASSLGGQGVYGYTFGSGTRLTVV.

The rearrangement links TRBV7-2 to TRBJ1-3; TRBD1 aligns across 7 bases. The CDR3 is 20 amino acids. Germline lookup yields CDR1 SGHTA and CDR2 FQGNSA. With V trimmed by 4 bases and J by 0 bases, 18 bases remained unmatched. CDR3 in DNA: TGTGCCAGCAGCTCTCGAGGGACAGCAACACACTCACTCTCTGGAAACACCATATATTTT. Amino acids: CASSSRGTATHSLSGNTIYF. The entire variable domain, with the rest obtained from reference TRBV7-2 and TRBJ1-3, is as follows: GAGVSQSPSNKVTEKGKDVELRCDPISGHTALYWYRQSLGQGLEFLIYFQGNSAPDKSGLPSDRFSAERTGGSVSTLTIQRTQQEDSAVYLCASSSRGTATHSLSGNTIYFGEGSWLTVV.

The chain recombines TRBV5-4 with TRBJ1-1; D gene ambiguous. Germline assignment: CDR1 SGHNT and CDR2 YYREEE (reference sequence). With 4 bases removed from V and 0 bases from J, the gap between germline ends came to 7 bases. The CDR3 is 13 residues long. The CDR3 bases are TGTGCCAGCAGCCCCAAGGTGAACACTGAAGCTTTCTTT. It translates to CASSPKVNTEAFF.